What follows are 19 T cell receptor beta chains derived from one specimen sequenced in a study of OX40 agonist ivuxolimab in advanced cancers. Data came from immunoSEQ multiplex PCR; TCRdb stores just in-frame clones and leaves some out. The data show 50,000 to 80,000 clones, about 89% seen once. Sequencing used CD4+ or CD8+ T cells sorted from blood, obtained in a trial of the OX40 agonist ivuxolimab. The receptors come from an adult with an advanced solid tumor such as melanoma, head and neck, liver or kidney cancer.

The chain combines TRBV19 with TRBJ1-5; TRBD1 agrees at 7 bases. Losses at the gene ends were 4 bases for V and 5 bases for J; bases not matched to a gene: 17. Germline CDR1 is LNHDA and CDR2 is SQIVND (reference sequence). The CDR3 spans 18 residues. CDR3 nucleotide sequence: TGTGCCAGTAGTACCCGTAGGGGGGACAGTTTAACCTATCAGCCCCAGCATTTT. The encoded protein is CASSTRRGDSLTYQPQHF.

CDR3 region: CASSPRQGYNSPLHF. In DNA, the CDR3 is TGTGCCAGCAGCCCCCGACAGGGATACAATTCACCCCTCCACTTT. The rearrangement joins TRBV14 to TRBJ1-6; 7 nucleotides line up with TRBD1. Germline CDR1 SGHDN, CDR2 FVKESK. The V segment lost 4 bases and the J segment 7 bases; nucleotides outside the gene matches: 7. The CDR3 runs to 15 residues. The variable domain in full, with the rest retrieved from reference TRBV14 and TRBJ1-6, is EAGVTQFPSHSVIEKGQTVTLRCDPISGHDNLYWYRRVMGKEIKFLLHFVKESKQDESGMPNNRFLAERTGGTYSTLKVQPAELEDSGVYFCASSPRQGYNSPLHFGNGTRLTVT.

The chain is built from TRBV12-5 and TRBJ2-2; D is unresolved. Trimming shortened V by 2 bases and J by 7 bases, and 8 bases separated the two germline ends. Germline CDR1 reads LGHNT; CDR2 reads FRNRAP. The CDR3 is 13 residues long. CDR3 sequence: CASGLLPNGELFF. In nucleotides, the CDR3 is TGTGCTAGTGGTTTGCTCCCAAACGGGGAGCTGTTTTTT.

Remarks on this clone: Compared with germline, one end of the junction differs, possibly owing to a read error. This rearrangement joins TRBV18 to TRBJ2-3; TRBD2 matches at 10 bases. The CDR3 is 14 amino acids. Germline lookup yields CDR1 KGHSH and CDR2 LQKENI. The CDR3 sequence is CASSPPNAGTSEDF. The DNA for the CDR3 is TGTGCCAGCTCACCCCCCAACGCTGGGACTAGCGAGGATTTT.

V and J are TRBV6-4 and TRBJ2-1; no definite D call. Trimming cost V 8 bases and J 12 bases, with 14 bases left between them. This CDR3 is built from 11 residues. Germline V CDR1 and CDR2: MRHNA, SNTAGT. The CDR3 coding sequence is TGTGCCAGCGCGCCCCGTAACGGGCAGTTCTTC. Translated, it gives CASAPRNGQFF.

The V call is TRBV28, the J call TRBJ1-4, with a tentative D call TRBD1 (5 bases). Germline CDR1 reads MDHEN; CDR2 reads SYDVKM. The CDR3 is 14 amino acids. V was pared by 5 bases and J by 3 bases, with 10 bases between. CDR3 residues: CASSRDGANEKLFF. In DNA, the CDR3 is TGTGCCAGCAGTCGGGACGGGGCTAATGAAAAACTGTTTTTT.

This clone was observed a few times. The chain recombines TRBV7-2 with TRBJ1-2; 8 bases agree with TRBD1. Germline values: CDR1 SGHTA, CDR2 FQGNSA. The junction had 15 bases not matched to a gene; V was cut back by 7 bases and J by 11 bases. The CDR3 consists of 14 residues. The CDR3 sequence is CASTPGGQVSLYTF. The CDR3 nucleotides read TGTGCCAGCACCCCCGGGGGACAGGTCTCCTTGTACACCTTC.

J is TRBJ2-1 and V is TRBV5-4; the match to TRBD2 covers 9 bases. CDR1 is SGHNT and CDR2 is YYREEE in the germline V gene (reference sequence). CDR3 length equals 16 residues. Losses at the gene ends were 2 bases for V and 6 bases for J; bases not matched to a gene: 9. Written as DNA, the CDR3 is TGTGCCAGCAGCTTTGGGGCGGGAGGGCCAGGCAATGAGCAGTTCTTC. Translated: CASSFGAGGPGNEQFF.

The rearrangement uses TRBV5-6 and TRBJ2-1; tentatively, D is TRBD2 (5 bases). The germline gives CDR1 SGHDT, CDR2 YYEEEE. The CDR3 consists of 16 residues. V lost 5 bases to trimming and J lost 0 bases, with 15 bases between them. CDR3 bases: TGTGCCAGCAGTTCGGACTCTGGACGCTCCTACAATGAGCAGTTCTTC. It codes for CASSSDSGRSYNEQFF.

V gene TRBV5-4 combines with J gene TRBJ1-4, with D maybe TRBD1 (6 bases). The V gene lost 4 bases and the J gene lost 8 bases, with 18 bases spanning the gap. The germline V gene has CDR1 SGHNT and CDR2 YYREEE (reference sequence). The CDR3 runs to 15 residues. The CDR3: CASSRGSGDYEKLFF. CDR3 nucleotide sequence: TGTGCCAGCAGCAGGGGGTCGGGAGACTACGAAAAACTGTTTTTT.

The chain recombines TRBV7-8 with TRBJ1-2, with 7 bases lining up with TRBD1. The CDR3 sequence is 14 residues long. The V and J ends lost 5 bases and 3 bases, in that order; junction bases with no gene match: 6. The V gene's germline CDR1 is SGHVS and CDR2 FQNEAQ. The CDR3 coding sequence is TGTGCCAGCAGCACCCGTACAGGGGACTATGGCTACACCTTC. Its protein is CASSTRTGDYGYTF.

This clone was seen only a few times. J is TRBJ2-2 and V is TRBV7-2, with 7 positions matching TRBD2. The CDR3 runs 14 residues. The germline V gene has CDR1 SGHTA and CDR2 FQGNSA. Trimming took 8 bases from V and 6 from J; bases not matched to a gene: 9. CDR3 region: CASGGRVRPGELFF. CDR3 coding DNA: TGTGCCAGCGGGGGGAGGGTCCGCCCCGGGGAGCTGTTTTTT.

This clone was counted a single time. The gene calls are TRBV2 and TRBJ2-7; 7 bases align to TRBD1. The length of the CDR3 is 13 residues. Germline loops: CDR1 SNHLY, CDR2 FYNNEI. Unmatched junction bases numbered 3, after V lost 6 bases and J lost 1 base. The CDR3 DNA sequence: TGTGCCAGCAGCTTGACAGGGTCCTACGAGCAGTACTTC. This translates into CASSLTGSYEQYF.

This chain links TRBV19 with TRBJ1-5, with no clear D. In germline, CDR1 is LNHDA, CDR2 SQIVND (reference sequence). This CDR3 spans 15 amino acids. V was clipped by 4 bases and J by 4 bases, with 14 bases between them. CDR3 DNA sequence: TGTGCCAGTAGTAAAGAGGGCAGGTCGAATCAGCCCCAGCATTTT. It yields the protein CASSKEGRSNQPQHF. Filled out from reference TRBV19 and TRBJ1-5, the complete variable domain reads DGGITQSPKYLFRKEGQNVTLSCEQNLNHDAMYWYRQDPGQGLRLIYYSQIVNDFQKGDIAEGYSVSREKKESFPLTVTSAQKNPTAFYLCASSKEGRSNQPQHFGDGTRLSIL.

The rearrangement joins TRBV19 to TRBJ1-4; D uncertain. V dropped 0 bases and J dropped 0 bases, with 8 bases sitting between them. The length of the CDR3 is 16 residues. Germline CDR1 is LNHDA and CDR2 is SQIVND (reference sequence). CDR3 coding DNA: TGTGCCAGTAGTATAGAGCGGGCAGCAACTAATGAAAAACTGTTTTTT. Protein sequence: CASSIERAATNEKLFF.

The rearrangement links TRBV11-2 to TRBJ2-1; 7 nucleotides match TRBD2. The CDR3 sequence is 14 residues long. J lost 9 bases, V lost 2 bases, and 7 bases had no gene match. CDR1 is SGHAT, CDR2 FQNNGV, per germline. CDR3: CASSLPWEGTEQFF. The CDR3 region has the DNA TGTGCCAGCAGCTTACCCTGGGAGGGCACTGAGCAGTTCTTC.

This clone was detected only a few times. This chain connects TRBV5-1 to TRBJ2-7, with D perhaps assigned TRBD1 or TRBD2 (5 bases each). CDR1 is SGHRS and CDR2 is YFSETQ in the germline V gene. CDR3 size: 15 residues. The V gene lost 2 bases and the J gene lost 4 bases, with 16 bases spanning the gap. CDR3 nucleotides: TGCGCCAGCAGCTTCACTCCCGGGACCACTTACGAGCAGTACTTC. Amino acids: CASSFTPGTTYEQYF.

The chain links TRBV13 to TRBJ1-3; D uncertain. V dropped 3 bases and J dropped 4 bases, with 4 bases sitting between them. Germline-derived CDR1 and CDR2 are PRHDT and FYEKMQ (reference sequence). The CDR3 loop spans 12 amino acids. The CDR3 DNA is TGTGCCAGCAGCTTGACAGGAAACACCATATATTTT. Amino acids: CASSLTGNTIYF.

The chain recombines TRBV19 with TRBJ2-2; 9 bases are shared with TRBD1. This CDR3 comprises 14 residues. The V gene end was trimmed by 7 bases and the J gene end by 6 bases; junction bases not matched to a gene: 6. Germline CDR1 and CDR2: LNHDA and SQIVND (reference sequence). The CDR3 DNA is TGTGCCAGTAACAGACAGGGGGAGTCCGGGGAGCTGTTTTTT. Its protein is CASNRQGESGELFF. The full variable domain, completed using reference TRBV19 and TRBJ2-2, is DGGITQSPKYLFRKEGQNVTLSCEQNLNHDAMYWYRQDPGQGLRLIYYSQIVNDFQKGDIAEGYSVSREKKESFPLTVTSAQKNPTAFYLCASNRQGESGELFFGEGSRLTVL.